The 2 T cell receptor beta chains listed next were all sequenced from one sample in a study of T cell responses to AZD1222 COVID-19 vaccine (dated by TCRdb to about 2021). The library was generated by the immunoSEQ multiplex PCR assay. What TCRdb holds here is the immuneACCESS table cut down to in-frame rearrangements. Part of the clones is not present; checked against another copy, under half of the missing clones reflect an unresolved V gene, and the others are unexplained. This sample holds 180,000 or so clones; around 90% were observed only once. Approximately 1.9% of the sample is held by the ten biggest clonotypes. According to the study, the label for this sample's time point signals: about 28 days (+/-7) after the second vaccine dose. The specimen comprised peripheral blood, sampled 28 days after the second AZD1222 dose. The receptors come from an adult who received the AZD1222 COVID-19 vaccine.

This rearrangement joins TRBV7-9 to TRBJ1-1; D gene unclear. V was shortened by 5 bases and J by 1 base, with 5 bases between the two germline ends. Germline CDR1 SEHNR, CDR2 FQNEAQ (reference sequence). This CDR3 spans 12 amino acids. The CDR3, as DNA: TGTGCCAGCAGCCGGTGGAACACTGAAGCTTTCTTT. It yields the protein CASSRWNTEAFF. Full variable domain (missing parts from reference TRBV7-9 and TRBJ1-1): DTGVSQNPRHKITKRGQNVTFRCDPISEHNRLYWYRQTLGQGPEFLTYFQNEAQLEKSRLLSDRFSAERPKGSFSTLEIQRTEQGDSAMYLCASSRWNTEAFFGQGTRLTVV.

The chain carries TRBV3-1 (or the pseudogene TRBV3-2) and TRBJ2-2; TRBD1 agrees at 11 bases. CDR3 length: 16 residues. Losses at the gene ends were 4 bases for V and 8 bases for J; bases not matched to a gene: 9. CDR1 is LGHDT, CDR2 YNNKEL, per germline (reference sequence). The CDR3 here is CASSLAGQGAKGELFF. The CDR3 bases are TGTGCCAGCAGCCTAGCTGGACAGGGGGCAAAAGGGGAGCTGTTTTTT.